Sequencing of this T cell receptor (beta chain) was carried out in a study of shared clonotypes between healthy human individuals. With regard to this clone: The same CDR3 arises from other DNA sequences in this sample as well.

V was shortened by 2 bases and J by 0 bases, with 4 bases between the two germline ends. The CDR3 sequence is 13 residues long. The germline gives CDR1 MNHEY, CDR2 SVGAGI. Produced via immunoSEQ multiplex PCR; TCRdb's table is partial and in-frame only. The top ten clones hold 1.8% of a sample with approximately 720,000 clones, about 78% of them seen once. The chain recombines TRBV6-5 with TRBJ1-1; D gene ambiguous. The source of this sequence is a woman aged 30 to 39 in good health. Sequenced input: memory CD4+ T cells sorted from blood. Specified subset: CD45RA-negative fraction. Here the CDR3 DNA reads TGTGCCAGCAGTTACAGCCTGAACACTGAAGCTTTCTTT. Translated: CASSYSLNTEAFF.